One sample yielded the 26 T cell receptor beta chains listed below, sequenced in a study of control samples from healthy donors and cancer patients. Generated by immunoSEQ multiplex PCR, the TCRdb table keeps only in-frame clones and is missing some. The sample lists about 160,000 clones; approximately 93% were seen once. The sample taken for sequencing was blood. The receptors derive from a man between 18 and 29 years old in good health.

The CDR3 sequence is CASSYSTSGTEAFF. The CDR3, as DNA: TGTGCCAGCAGTTACTCGACTTCGGGCACTGAAGCTTTCTTT. The J gene is TRBJ1-1, the V gene TRBV6-5; D is unclear. Between the trimmed V and J ends, which lost 0 bases and 4 bases, there was a span of 9 bases. CDR1 and CDR2 (germline): MNHEY, SVGAGI. The CDR3 has 14 residues.

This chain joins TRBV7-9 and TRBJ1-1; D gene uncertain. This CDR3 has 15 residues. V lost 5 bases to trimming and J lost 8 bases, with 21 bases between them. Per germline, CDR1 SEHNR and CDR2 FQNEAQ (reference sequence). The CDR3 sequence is CASSHVGTGPPEAFF. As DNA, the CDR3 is TGTGCCAGCAGCCACGTTGGCACCGGACCCCCCGAAGCTTTCTTT. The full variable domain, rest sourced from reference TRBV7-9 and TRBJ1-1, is DTGVSQNPRHKITKRGQNVTFRCDPISEHNRLYWYRQTLGQGPEFLTYFQNEAQLEKSRLLSDRFSAERPKGSFSTLEIQRTEQGDSAMYLCASSHVGTGPPEAFFGQGTRLTVV.

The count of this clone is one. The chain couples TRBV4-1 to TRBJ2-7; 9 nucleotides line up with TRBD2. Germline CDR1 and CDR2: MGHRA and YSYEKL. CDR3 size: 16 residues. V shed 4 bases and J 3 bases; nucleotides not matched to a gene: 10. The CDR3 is CASSLKALAGSYEQYF. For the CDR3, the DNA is TGCGCCAGCAGCCTAAAAGCCCTAGCGGGAAGCTACGAGCAGTACTTC.

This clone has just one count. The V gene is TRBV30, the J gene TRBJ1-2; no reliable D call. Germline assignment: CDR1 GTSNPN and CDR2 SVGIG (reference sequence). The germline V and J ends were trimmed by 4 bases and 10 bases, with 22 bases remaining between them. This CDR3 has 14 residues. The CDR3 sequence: CAWTLSGLGRDYTF. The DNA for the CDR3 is TGTGCCTGGACCCTGAGCGGGCTTGGGAGAGACTACACCTTC.

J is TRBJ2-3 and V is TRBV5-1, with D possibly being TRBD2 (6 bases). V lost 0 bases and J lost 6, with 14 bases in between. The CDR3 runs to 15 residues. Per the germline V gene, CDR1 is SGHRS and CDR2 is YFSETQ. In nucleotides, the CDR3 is TGCGCCAGCAGCTTGGGGGTAGGCGGAGGGGATACGCAGTATTTT. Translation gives CASSLGVGGGDTQYF.

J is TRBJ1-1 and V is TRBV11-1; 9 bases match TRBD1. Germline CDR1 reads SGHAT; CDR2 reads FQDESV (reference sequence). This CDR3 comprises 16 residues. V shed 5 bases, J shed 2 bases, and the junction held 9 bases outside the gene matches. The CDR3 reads CASSQPGTGINTEAFF. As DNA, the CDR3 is TGTGCCAGCAGCCAACCCGGGACAGGGATAAACACTGAAGCTTTCTTT.

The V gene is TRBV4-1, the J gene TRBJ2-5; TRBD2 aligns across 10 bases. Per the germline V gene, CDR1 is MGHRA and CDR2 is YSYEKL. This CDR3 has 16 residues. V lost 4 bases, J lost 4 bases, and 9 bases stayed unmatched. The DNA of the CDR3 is TGCGCCAGCAGCCTCTCCAGCGGGAGGGCTGCAGAGACCCAGTACTTC. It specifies CASSLSSGRAAETQYF.

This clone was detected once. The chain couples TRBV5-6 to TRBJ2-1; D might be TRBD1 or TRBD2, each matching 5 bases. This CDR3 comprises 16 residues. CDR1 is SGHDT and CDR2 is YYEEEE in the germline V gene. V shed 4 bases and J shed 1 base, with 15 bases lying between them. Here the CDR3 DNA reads TGTGCCAGCAGCCATAGGGGAGTTACATCCTACAATGAGCAGTTCTTC. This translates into CASSHRGVTSYNEQFF.

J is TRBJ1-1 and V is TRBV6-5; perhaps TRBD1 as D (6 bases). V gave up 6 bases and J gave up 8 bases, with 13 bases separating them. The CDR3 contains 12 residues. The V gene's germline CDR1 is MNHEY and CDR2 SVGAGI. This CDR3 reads CASSLAGQEAFF. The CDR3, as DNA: TGTGCCAGCAGCTTGGCGGGACAAGAAGCTTTCTTT.

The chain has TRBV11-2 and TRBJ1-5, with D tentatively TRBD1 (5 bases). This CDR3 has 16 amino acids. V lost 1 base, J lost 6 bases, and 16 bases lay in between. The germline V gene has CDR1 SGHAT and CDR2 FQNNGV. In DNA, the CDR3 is TGTGCCAGCAGCTTAGTTTACGGGGCACCGGGTCAGCCCCAGCATTTT. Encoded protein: CASSLVYGAPGQPQHF.

In nucleotides, the CDR3 is TGTGCCAGCAGTTTTCACAGGGAAAATCAGCCCCAGCATTTT. Its translation is CASSFHRENQPQHF. The chain has TRBV28 and TRBJ1-5; the D gene is possibly TRBD1 (6 bases). Per the germline V gene, CDR1 is MDHEN and CDR2 is SYDVKM. The V end lost 3 bases, the J end lost 4 bases, and 10 bases lay between the germline ends. This CDR3 contains 14 residues.

This CDR3 is CASSYYLGQGHGYTF. The CDR3 DNA is TGTGCCAGCAGCTACTACCTCGGACAGGGACATGGCTACACCTTC. The rearrangement uses TRBV27 and TRBJ1-2, with 8 bases that match TRBD1. The CDR3 length is 15 residues. V was pared by 6 bases and J by 6 bases, with 12 bases of the junction left unmatched. Looked up from germline, CDR1 is MNHEY and CDR2 is SMNVEV (reference sequence).

For the CDR3, the DNA is TGTGCCAGCAGTTTATGGCAGGGCCGGAATTCACCCCTCCACTTT. Amino acids: CASSLWQGRNSPLHF. This chain connects TRBV28 to TRBJ1-6; weak D call: TRBD1 (5 bases). Trimming pared 0 bases from V and 7 bases from J, leaving 10 bases between. The CDR3 is 15 amino acids. Germline V gives CDR1 MDHEN, CDR2 SYDVKM. The whole variable domain, filled in from reference TRBV28 and TRBJ1-6, reads DVKVTQSSRYLVKRTGEKVFLECVQDMDHENMFWYRQDPGLGLRLIYFSYDVKMKEKGDIPEGYSVSREKKERFSLILESASTNQTSMYLCASSLWQGRNSPLHFGNGTRLTVT.

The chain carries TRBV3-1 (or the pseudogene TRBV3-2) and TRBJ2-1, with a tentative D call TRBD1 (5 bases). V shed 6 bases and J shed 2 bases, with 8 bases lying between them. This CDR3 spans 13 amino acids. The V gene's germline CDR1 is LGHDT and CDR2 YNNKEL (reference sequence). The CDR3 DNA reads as TGTGCCAGCAGTGGGGCAACCTACAATGAGCAGTTCTTC. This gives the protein CASSGATYNEQFF.

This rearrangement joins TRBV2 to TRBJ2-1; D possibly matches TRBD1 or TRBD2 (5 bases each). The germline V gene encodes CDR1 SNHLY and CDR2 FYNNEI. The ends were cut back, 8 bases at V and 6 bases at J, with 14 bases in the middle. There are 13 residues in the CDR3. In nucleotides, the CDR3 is TGTGCCAGCGCGGTCGGGACCCGCAATGAGCAGTTCTTC. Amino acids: CASAVGTRNEQFF.

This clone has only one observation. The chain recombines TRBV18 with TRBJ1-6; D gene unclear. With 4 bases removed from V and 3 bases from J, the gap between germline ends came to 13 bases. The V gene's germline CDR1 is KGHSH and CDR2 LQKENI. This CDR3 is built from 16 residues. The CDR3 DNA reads TGTGCCAGCTCACAGGAAGGAAGTCTCTATAATTCACCCCTCCACTTT. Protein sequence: CASSQEGSLYNSPLHF.

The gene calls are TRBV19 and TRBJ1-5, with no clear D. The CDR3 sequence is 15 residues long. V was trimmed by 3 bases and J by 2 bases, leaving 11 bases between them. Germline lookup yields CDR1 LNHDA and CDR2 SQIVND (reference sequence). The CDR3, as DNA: TGTGCCAGTAGTATCAGCCCGGCGGGCAATCAGCCCCAGCATTTT. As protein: CASSISPAGNQPQHF.

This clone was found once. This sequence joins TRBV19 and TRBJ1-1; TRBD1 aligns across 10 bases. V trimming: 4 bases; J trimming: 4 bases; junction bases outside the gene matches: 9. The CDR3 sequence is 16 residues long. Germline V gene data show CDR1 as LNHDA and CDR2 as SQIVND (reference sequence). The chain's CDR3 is CASSTPGQGILTEAFF. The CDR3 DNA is TGTGCCAGTAGTACGCCGGGACAGGGGATTCTCACTGAAGCTTTCTTT.

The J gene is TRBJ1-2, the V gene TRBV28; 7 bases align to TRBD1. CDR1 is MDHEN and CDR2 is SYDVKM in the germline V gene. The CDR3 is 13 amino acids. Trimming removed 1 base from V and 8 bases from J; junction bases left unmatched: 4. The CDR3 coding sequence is TGTGCCAGCAGTTTATCGGGACAGAGGGGCTACACCTTC. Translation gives CASSLSGQRGYTF.

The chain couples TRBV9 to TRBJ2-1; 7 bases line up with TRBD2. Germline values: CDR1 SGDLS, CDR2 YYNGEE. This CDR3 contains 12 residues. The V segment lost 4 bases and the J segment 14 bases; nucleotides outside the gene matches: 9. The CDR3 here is CASSSNGGRKFF. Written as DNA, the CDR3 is TGTGCCAGCAGCTCAAACGGCGGGAGAAAGTTCTTC.

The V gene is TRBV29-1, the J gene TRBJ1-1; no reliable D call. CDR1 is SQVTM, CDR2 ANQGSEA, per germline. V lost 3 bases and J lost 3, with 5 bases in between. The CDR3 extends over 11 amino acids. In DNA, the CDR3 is TGCAGCGTTGATCAATACACTGAAGCTTTCTTT. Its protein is CSVDQYTEAFF. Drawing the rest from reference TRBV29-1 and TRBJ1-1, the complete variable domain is SAVISQKPSRDICQRGTSLTIQCQVDSQVTMMFWYRQQPGQSLTLIATANQGSEATYESGFVIDKFPISRPNLTFSTLTVSNMSPEDSSIYLCSVDQYTEAFFGQGTRLTVV.

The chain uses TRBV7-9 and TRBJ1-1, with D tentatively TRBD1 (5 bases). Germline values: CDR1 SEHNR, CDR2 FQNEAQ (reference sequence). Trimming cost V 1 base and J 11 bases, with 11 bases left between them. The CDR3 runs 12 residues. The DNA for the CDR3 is TGTGCCAGCAGCTTAGGGGGCATGCGTGCTTTCTTT. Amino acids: CASSLGGMRAFF. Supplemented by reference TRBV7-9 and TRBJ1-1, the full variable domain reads DTGVSQNPRHKITKRGQNVTFRCDPISEHNRLYWYRQTLGQGPEFLTYFQNEAQLEKSRLLSDRFSAERPKGSFSTLEIQRTEQGDSAMYLCASSLGGMRAFFGQGTRLTVV.

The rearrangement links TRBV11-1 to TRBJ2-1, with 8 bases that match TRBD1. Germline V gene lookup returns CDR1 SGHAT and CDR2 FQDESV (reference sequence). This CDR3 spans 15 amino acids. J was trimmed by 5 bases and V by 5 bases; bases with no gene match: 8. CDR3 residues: CASSLPRTGNNEQFF. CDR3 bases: TGTGCCAGCAGCCTCCCCCGGACAGGGAACAATGAGCAGTTCTTC.

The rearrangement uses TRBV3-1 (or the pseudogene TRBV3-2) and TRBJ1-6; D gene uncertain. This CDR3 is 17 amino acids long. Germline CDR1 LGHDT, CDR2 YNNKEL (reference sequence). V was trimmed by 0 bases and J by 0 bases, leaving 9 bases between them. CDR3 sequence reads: CASSQDLGSSYNSPLHF. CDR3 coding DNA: TGTGCCAGCAGCCAAGATCTCGGGAGCTCCTATAATTCACCCCTCCACTTT.

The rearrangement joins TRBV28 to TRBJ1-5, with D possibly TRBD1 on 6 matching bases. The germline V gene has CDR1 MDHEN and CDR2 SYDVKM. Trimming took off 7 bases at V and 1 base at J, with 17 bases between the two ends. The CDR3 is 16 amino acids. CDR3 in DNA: TGTGCCAGCATGGGGGCAAGGGGAGGGAGCAATCAGCCCCAGCATTTT. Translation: CASMGARGGSNQPQHF.

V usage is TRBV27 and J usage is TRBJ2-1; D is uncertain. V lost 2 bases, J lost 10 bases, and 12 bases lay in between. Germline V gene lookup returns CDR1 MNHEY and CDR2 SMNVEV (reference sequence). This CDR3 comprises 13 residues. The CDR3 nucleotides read TGTGCCAGCAGTTTAGGCAGTATGGGAGAGCAGTTCTTC. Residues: CASSLGSMGEQFF.